These 3 T cell receptor beta chains originate from one sample sequenced in a study of CD8+ T cells in alopecia areata. TCR sequencing used cDNA made by reverse transcription of extracted RNA. The protocol was immunoSEQ multiplex PCR, while the TCRdb copy is restricted to in-frame clones and leaves out a portion. The table shows 110,000 to 150,000 clones, with roughly 58% occurring only once. The source material was CD8+ T cells sorted from blood. The receptors were sampled from a human donor in good health.

The chain employs TRBV19 and TRBJ1-5; the match to TRBD1 covers 7 bases. This CDR3 has 13 amino acids. Germline V CDR1 and CDR2: LNHDA, SQIVND (reference sequence). The DNA of the CDR3 is TGTGCTACAGGGGTGTGGAGCAATCAGCCCCAGCATTTT. Translated, it gives CATGVWSNQPQHF.

The chain employs TRBV4-2 and TRBJ2-3; TRBD2 matches 8 bases. The CDR3 sequence is 15 residues long. From germline, CDR1 is LGHNA and CDR2 YNFKEQ. V dropped 3 bases and J dropped 0; count of bases not matched to a gene: 2. The CDR3 loop reads CASSQTSASTDTQYF. CDR3 sequence (DNA): TGTGCCAGCAGCCAGACTAGCGCAAGCACAGATACGCAGTATTTT.

The V gene is TRBV4-1, the J gene TRBJ1-4, with D possibly being TRBD1 (6 bases). The CDR3 length is 17 residues. Deletions cut 4 bases from V and 0 bases from J, with 15 bases between. The germline CDR1 and CDR2 sequences are MGHRA and YSYEKL. The CDR3: CASSRTGLWATNEKLFF. The DNA for the CDR3 is TGCGCCAGCAGCCGCACAGGGCTTTGGGCAACTAATGAAAAACTGTTTTTT.